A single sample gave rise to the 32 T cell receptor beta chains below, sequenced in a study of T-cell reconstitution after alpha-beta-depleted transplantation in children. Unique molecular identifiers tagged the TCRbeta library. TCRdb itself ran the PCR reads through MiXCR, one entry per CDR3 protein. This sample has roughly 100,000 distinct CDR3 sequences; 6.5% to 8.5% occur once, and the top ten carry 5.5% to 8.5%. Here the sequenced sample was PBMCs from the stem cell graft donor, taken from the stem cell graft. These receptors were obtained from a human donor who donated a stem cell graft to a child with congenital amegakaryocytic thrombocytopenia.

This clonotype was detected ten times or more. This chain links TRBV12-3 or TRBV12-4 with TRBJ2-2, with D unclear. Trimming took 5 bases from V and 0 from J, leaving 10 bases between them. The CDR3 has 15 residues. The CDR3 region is CASSPGLPNTGELFF. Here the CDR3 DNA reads TGTGCCAGCAGTCCCGGGCTTCCGAACACCGGGGAGCTGTTTTTT.

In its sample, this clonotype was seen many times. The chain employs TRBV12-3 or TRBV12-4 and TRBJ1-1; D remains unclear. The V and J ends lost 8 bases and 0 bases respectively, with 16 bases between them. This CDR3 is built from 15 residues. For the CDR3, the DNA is TGTGCCAGCTCAACCCGGGTCCTTATGAACACTGAAGCTTTCTTT. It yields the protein CASSTRVLMNTEAFF.

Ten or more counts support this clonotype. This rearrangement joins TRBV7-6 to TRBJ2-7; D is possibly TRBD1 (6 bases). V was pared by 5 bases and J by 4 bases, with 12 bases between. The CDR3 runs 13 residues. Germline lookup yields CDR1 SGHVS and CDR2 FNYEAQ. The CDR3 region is CASSVRDMYEQYF. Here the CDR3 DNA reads TGTGCCAGCAGCGTAAGGGACATGTACGAGCAGTACTTC.

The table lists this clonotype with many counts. CDR3 region: CASSLSEGYTF. The CDR3 DNA reads TGTGCCAGCAGCTTGTCGGAGGGCTACACCTTC. The V call is TRBV7-9, the J call TRBJ1-2; no firm D call. The CDR3 loop spans 11 amino acids. Trimming removed 3 bases at V and 8 bases at J, with 7 bases between. Germline-derived CDR1 and CDR2 are SEHNR and FQNEAQ (reference sequence).

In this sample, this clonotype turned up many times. The CDR3 protein is CSALDPSFGGNTIYF. As DNA, the CDR3 is TGCAGTGCTCTCGACCCCAGCTTCGGTGGAAACACCATATATTTT. The genes are TRBV20-1 and TRBJ1-3, with D hard to call. Germline V gene sequence: CDR1 DFQATT, CDR2 SNEGSKA (reference sequence). V lost 5 bases to trimming and J lost 3 bases, with 17 bases between them. The CDR3 has 15 amino acids.

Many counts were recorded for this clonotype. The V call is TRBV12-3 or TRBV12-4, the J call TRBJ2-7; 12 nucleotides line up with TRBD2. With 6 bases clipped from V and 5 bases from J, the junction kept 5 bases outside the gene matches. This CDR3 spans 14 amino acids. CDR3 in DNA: TGTGCCAGCAGCCCAACTAGCGGGAGGAACGAGCAGTACTTC. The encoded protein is CASSPTSGRNEQYF.

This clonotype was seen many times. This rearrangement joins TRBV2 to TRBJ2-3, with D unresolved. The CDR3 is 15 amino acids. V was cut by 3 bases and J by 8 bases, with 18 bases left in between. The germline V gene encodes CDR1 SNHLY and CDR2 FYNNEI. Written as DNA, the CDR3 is TGTGCCAGCAGTGAGTACTCGCCCACGAGCTTTACGCAGTATTTT. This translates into CASSEYSPTSFTQYF.

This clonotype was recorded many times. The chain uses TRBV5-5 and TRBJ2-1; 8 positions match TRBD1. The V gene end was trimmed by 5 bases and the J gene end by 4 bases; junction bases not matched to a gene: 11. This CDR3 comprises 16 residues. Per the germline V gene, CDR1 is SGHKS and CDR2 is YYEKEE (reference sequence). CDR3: CASRQDQGAQYNEQFF. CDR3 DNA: TGTGCCAGCAGACAGGACCAGGGGGCGCAGTACAATGAGCAGTTCTTC.

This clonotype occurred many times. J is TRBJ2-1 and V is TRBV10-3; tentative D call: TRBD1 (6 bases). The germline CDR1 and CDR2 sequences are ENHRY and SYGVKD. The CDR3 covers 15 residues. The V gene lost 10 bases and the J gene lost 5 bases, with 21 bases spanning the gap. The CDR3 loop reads CATQGGGSENNEQFF. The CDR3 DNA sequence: TGTGCCACACAAGGGGGTGGGAGCGAAAACAATGAGCAGTTCTTC.

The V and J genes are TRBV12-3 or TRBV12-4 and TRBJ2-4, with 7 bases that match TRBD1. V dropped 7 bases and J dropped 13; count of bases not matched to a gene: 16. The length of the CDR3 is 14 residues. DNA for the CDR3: TGTGCCAGCAACAACGGACAGGCGTCGGACAGGCAGTACTTC. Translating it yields CASNNGQASDRQYF.

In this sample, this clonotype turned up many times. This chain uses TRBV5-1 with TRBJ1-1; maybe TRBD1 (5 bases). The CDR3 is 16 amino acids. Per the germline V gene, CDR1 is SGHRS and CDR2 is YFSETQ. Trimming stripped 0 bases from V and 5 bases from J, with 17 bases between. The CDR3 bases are TGCGCCAGCAGCTTGGGTCGCGGGGGAATTCGTACTGAAGCTTTCTTT. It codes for CASSLGRGGIRTEAFF.

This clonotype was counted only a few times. This CDR3 reads CASSSDDGGLVEQFF. In DNA form, the CDR3 reads TGTGCCAGCAGTTCCGATGATGGAGGTTTGGTTGAGCAGTTCTTC. The chain joins TRBV12-3 or TRBV12-4 to TRBJ2-1, with TRBD2 as a possible D gene (5 bases). The CDR3 contains 15 residues. The ends were cut back, 4 bases at V and 9 bases at J, with 19 bases in the middle.

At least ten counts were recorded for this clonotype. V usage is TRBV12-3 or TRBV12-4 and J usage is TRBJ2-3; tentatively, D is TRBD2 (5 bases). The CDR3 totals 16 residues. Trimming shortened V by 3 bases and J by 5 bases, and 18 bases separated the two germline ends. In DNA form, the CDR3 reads TGTGCCAGCAGTTTCGGTGGTGCAAGCGGCGGAGATACGCAGTATTTT. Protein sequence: CASSFGGASGGDTQYF.

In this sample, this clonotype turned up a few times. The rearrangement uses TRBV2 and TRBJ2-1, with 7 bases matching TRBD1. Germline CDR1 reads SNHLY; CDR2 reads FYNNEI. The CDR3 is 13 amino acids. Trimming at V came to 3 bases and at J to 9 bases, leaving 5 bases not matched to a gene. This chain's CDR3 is CASSEQGVGEQFF. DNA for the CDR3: TGTGCCAGCAGTGAGCAGGGGGTGGGTGAGCAGTTCTTC.

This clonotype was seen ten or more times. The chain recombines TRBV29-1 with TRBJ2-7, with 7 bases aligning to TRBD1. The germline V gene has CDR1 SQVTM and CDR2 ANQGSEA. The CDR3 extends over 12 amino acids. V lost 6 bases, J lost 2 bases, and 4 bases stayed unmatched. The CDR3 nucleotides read TGCAGCGTGACCGGGACAGCCTACGAGCAGTACTTC. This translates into CSVTGTAYEQYF.

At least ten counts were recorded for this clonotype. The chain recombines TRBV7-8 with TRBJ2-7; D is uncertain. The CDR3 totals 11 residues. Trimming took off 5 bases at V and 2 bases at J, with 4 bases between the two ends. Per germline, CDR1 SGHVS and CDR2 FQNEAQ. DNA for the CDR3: TGTGCCAGCAGCGCTGCCTACGAGCAGTACTTC. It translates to CASSAAYEQYF.

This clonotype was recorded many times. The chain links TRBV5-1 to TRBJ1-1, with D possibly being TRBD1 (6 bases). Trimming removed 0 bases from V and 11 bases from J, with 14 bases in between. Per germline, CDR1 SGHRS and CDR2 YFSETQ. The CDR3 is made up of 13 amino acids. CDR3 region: CASSLDNRVGAFF. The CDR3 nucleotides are TGCGCCAGCAGCTTGGACAACAGGGTGGGGGCTTTCTTT.

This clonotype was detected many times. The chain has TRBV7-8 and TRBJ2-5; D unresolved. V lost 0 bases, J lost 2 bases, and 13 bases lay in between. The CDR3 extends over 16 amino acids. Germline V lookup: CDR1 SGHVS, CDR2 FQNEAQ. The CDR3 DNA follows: TGTGCCAGCAGCTTAGCTGGGAACCCCTTTCAAGAGACCCAGTACTTC. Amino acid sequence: CASSLAGNPFQETQYF. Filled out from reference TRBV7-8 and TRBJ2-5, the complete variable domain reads GAGVSQSPRYKVAKRGQDVALRCDPISGHVSLFWYQQALGQGPEFLTYFQNEAQLDKSGLPSDRFFAERPEGSVSTLKIQRTQQEDSAVYLCASSLAGNPFQETQYFGPGTRLLVL.

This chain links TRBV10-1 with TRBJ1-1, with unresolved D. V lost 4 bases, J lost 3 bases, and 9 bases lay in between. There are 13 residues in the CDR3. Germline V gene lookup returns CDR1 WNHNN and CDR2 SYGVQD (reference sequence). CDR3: CASSAEPYTEAFF. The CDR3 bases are TGCGCCAGCAGTGCGGAGCCATACACTGAAGCTTTCTTT.

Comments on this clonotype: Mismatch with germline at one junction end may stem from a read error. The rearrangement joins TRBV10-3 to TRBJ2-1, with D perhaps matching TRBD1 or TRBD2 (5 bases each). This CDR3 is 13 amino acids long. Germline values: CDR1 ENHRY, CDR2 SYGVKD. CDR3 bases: TGTGCCATCAGTGAGTCTAGCCGGGGCGAGCAGTCCTTC. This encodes CAISESSRGEQSF.

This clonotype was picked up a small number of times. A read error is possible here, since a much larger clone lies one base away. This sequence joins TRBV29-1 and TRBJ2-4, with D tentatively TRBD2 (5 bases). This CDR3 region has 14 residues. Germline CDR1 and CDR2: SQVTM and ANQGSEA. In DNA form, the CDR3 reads TGCAGCGTTGCTAAGCATCGGGATGGAAACAGTCAGTACTTC. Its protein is CSVAKHRDGNSQYF.

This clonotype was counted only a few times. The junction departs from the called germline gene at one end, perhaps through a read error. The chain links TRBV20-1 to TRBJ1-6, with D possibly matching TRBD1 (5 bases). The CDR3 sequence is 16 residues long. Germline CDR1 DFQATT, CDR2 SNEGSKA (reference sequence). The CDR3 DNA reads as TGCTGTGCGCCCCGAGGAGGGGCGGGAGTTGGTTCACCCCTCCACTTT. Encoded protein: CCAPRGGAGVGSPLHF.

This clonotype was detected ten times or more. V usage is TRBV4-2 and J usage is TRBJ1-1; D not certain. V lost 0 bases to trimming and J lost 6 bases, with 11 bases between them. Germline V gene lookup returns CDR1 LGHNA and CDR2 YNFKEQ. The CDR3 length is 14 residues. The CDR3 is CASSQDIGFPEAFF. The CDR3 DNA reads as TGTGCCAGCAGCCAAGATATCGGGTTTCCTGAAGCTTTCTTT.

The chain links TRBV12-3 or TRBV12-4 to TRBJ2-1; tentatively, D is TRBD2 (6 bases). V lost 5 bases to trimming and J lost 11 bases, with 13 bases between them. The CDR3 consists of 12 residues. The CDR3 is CASSPPGTQQFF. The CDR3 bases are TGTGCCAGCAGTCCACCCGGGACTCAGCAGTTCTTC.

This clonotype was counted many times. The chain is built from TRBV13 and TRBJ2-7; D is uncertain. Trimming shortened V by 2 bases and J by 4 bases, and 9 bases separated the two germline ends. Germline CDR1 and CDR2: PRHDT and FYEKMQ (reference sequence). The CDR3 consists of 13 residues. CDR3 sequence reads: CASSLNALYEQYF. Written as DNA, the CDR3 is TGTGCCAGCAGCTTAAATGCCCTATACGAGCAGTACTTC. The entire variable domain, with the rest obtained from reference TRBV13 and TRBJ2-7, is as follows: AAGVIQSPRHLIKEKRETATLKCYPIPRHDTVYWYQQGPGQDPQFLISFYEKMQSDKGSIPDRFSAQQFSDYHSELNMSSLELGDSALYFCASSLNALYEQYFGPGTRLTVT.

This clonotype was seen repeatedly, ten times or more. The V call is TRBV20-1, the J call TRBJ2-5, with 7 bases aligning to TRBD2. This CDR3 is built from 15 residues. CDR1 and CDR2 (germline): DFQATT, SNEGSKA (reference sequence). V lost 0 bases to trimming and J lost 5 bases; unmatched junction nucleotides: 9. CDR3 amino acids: CSAREARDYDETQYF. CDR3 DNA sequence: TGCAGTGCTAGAGAAGCCAGGGACTATGACGAGACCCAGTACTTC.

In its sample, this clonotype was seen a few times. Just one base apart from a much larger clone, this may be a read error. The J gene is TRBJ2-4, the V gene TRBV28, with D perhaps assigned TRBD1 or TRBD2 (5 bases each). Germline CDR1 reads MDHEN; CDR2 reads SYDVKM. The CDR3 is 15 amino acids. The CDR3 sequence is CASSLGGHAKNSQYF. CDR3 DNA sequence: TGTGCCAGCAGTTTAGGGGGTCACGCCAAAAACAGTCAGTACTTC.

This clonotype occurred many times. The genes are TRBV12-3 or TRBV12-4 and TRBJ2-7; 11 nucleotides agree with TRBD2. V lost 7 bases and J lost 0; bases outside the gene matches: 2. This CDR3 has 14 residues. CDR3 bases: TGTGCCAGCAAGGGGACTAGCGGCTCCTACGAGCAGTACTTC. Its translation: CASKGTSGSYEQYF.

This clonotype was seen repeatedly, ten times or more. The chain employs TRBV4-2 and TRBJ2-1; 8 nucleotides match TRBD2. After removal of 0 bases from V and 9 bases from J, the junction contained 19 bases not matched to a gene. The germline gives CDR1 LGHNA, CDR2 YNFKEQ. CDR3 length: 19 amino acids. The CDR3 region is CASSQELMRHGGRRTEQFF. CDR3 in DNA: TGTGCCAGCAGCCAAGAATTGATGAGGCATGGCGGGAGGAGAACTGAGCAGTTCTTC.

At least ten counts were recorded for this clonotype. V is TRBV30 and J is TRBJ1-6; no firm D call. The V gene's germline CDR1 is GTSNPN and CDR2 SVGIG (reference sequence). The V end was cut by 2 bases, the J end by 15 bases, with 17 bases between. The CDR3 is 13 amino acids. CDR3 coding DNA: TGTGCCTGGAGTTTTGGCCCTGCTGAGGGCCTCCACTTT. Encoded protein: CAWSFGPAEGLHF.

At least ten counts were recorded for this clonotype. DNA of the CDR3: TGCGCCAGCAGCTTGGACGGAGTTACCTCCTACGAGCAGTACTTC. Residues: CASSLDGVTSYEQYF. This chain connects TRBV5-1 to TRBJ2-7; D gene unclear. V lost 0 bases and J lost 0, with 10 bases in between. Germline V gene sequence: CDR1 SGHRS, CDR2 YFSETQ. There are 15 residues in the CDR3.

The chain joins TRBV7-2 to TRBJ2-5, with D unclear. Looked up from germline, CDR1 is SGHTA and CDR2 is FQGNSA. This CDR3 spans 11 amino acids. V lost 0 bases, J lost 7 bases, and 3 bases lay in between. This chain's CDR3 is CASSLAPTQYF. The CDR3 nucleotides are TGTGCCAGCAGCTTAGCACCGACCCAGTACTTC. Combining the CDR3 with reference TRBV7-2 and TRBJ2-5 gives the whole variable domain GAGVSQSPSNKVTEKGKDVELRCDPISGHTALYWYRQSLGQGLEFLIYFQGNSAPDKSGLPSDRFSAERTGGSVSTLTIQRTQQEDSAVYLCASSLAPTQYFGPGTRLLVL.